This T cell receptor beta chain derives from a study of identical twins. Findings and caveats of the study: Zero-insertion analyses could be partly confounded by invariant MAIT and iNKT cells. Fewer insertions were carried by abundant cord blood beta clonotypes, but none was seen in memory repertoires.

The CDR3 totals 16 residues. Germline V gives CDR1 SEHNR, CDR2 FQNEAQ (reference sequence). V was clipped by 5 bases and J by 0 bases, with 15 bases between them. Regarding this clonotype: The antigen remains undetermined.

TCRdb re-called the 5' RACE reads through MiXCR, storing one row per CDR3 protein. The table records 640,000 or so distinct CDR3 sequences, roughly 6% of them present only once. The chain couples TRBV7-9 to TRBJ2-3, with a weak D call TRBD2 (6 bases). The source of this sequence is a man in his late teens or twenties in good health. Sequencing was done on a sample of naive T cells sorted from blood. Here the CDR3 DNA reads TGTGCCAGCAGCGGCAGACGGGGGACTAGCACAGATACGCAGTATTTT. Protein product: CASSGRRGTSTDTQYF.